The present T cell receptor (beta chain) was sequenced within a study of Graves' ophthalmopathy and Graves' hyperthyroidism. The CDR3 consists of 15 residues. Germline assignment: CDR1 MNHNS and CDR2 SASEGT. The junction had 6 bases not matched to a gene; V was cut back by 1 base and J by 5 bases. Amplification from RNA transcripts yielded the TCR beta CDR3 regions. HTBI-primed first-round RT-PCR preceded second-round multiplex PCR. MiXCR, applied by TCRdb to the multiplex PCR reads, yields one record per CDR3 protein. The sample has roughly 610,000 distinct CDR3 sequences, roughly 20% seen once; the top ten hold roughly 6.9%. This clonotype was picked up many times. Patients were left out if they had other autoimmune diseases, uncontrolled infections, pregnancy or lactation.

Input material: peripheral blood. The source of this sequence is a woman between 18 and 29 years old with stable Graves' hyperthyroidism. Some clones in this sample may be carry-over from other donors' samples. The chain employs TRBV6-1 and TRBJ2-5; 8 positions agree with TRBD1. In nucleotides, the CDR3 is TGTGCCAGCAGTGAAGTCGGACAGGGTTGGGAGACCCAGTACTTC. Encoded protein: CASSEVGQGWETQYF.